What follows are 26 T cell receptor beta chains derived from one specimen sequenced in a study of regulatory T cells in long-lasting Graves disease. Relying on iRepertoire HTBI primers and Arm-PCR of CDR3 regions, the team built TCR beta libraries. TCRdb analysed the multiplex PCR reads with MiXCR anew, one entry per CDR3 protein. This sample has roughly 300,000 distinct CDR3 sequences, with around 21% found just once. Noted time point: persistent/refractory GD, antithyroid drugs over 5 years with positive TRAb. With RNA extracted from PBMCs as input, the TCR library was made. Sequencing was performed on peripheral blood mononuclear cells (PBMCs), taken when the disease was refractory, from a patient treated with antithyroid drugs. These receptor sequences come from a female donor with Graves disease.

V and J are TRBV7-9 and TRBJ1-6, with D perhaps matching TRBD1 (5 bases). The CDR3 has 16 residues. Germline V CDR1 and CDR2: SEHNR, FQNEAQ (reference sequence). Between the trimmed V and J ends, which lost 2 bases and 7 bases, there was a span of 15 bases. CDR3 sequence (DNA): TGTGCCAGCAGCTTACTGGGACCGATTAGAAATTCACCCCTCCACTTT. Protein product: CASSLLGPIRNSPLHF. Based on the CDR3 plus reference TRBV7-9 and TRBJ1-6, the full variable domain is DTGVSQNPRHKITKRGQNVTFRCDPISEHNRLYWYRQTLGQGPEFLTYFQNEAQLEKSRLLSDRFSAERPKGSFSTLEIQRTEQGDSAMYLCASSLLGPIRNSPLHFGNGTRLTVT.

This clonotype was recorded at least ten times. The chain employs TRBV7-9 and TRBJ2-7; D is perhaps TRBD2 (5 bases). V lost 6 bases to trimming and J lost 4 bases, with 13 bases between them. Germline values: CDR1 SEHNR, CDR2 FQNEAQ (reference sequence). The CDR3 extends over 13 amino acids. CDR3 bases: TGTGCCAGCAGTTACAGCGGAGTTTACGAGCAGTACTTC. It codes for CASSYSGVYEQYF.

The chain combines TRBV7-3 with TRBJ2-3, with TRBD2 identical over 7 bases. CDR1 SGHTA and CDR2 FQGTGA come from the germline V gene. After removal of 4 bases from V and 4 bases from J, the junction contained 5 bases not matched to a gene. This CDR3 is 14 amino acids long. The CDR3 sequence: CASSWGGSADTQYF. The CDR3 DNA reads TGTGCCAGCAGCTGGGGAGGGAGCGCAGATACGCAGTATTTT.

This chain uses TRBV6-9 with TRBJ2-7; D is unclear. The CDR3 consists of 13 residues. The V gene lost 3 bases and the J gene lost 4 bases, with 10 bases spanning the gap. Germline CDR1 is MNHGY and CDR2 is SVAAGI. The CDR3 coding sequence is TGTGCCAGCAGTTACTTGTCGGAATACGAGCAGTACTTC. Translating it yields CASSYLSEYEQYF.

This chain uses TRBV2 with TRBJ2-3; 12 bases line up with TRBD1. V gave up 8 bases and J gave up 5 bases; unmatched junction bases: 11. Germline-derived CDR1 and CDR2 are SNHLY and FYNNEI. The CDR3 contains 16 residues. CDR3 amino acids: CASWGRDRGRGDTQYF. DNA for the CDR3: TGTGCCAGCTGGGGTCGGGACAGGGGGCGAGGAGATACGCAGTATTTT.

The V gene is TRBV28, the J gene TRBJ1-5, with TRBD1 matching 7 bases. V gave up 4 bases and J gave up 3 bases; unmatched junction bases: 9. Germline V gene data show CDR1 as MDHEN and CDR2 as SYDVKM. The CDR3 runs 16 residues. CDR3 residues: CASSSDFDRDNQPQHF. DNA for the CDR3: TGTGCCAGCAGTTCGGACTTCGACAGGGACAATCAGCCCCAGCATTTT.

The gene calls are TRBV20-1 and TRBJ2-1, with unresolved D. The CDR3 is 15 amino acids. Trimming stripped 0 bases from V and 5 bases from J, with 14 bases between. Germline V gene sequence: CDR1 DFQATT, CDR2 SNEGSKA (reference sequence). The CDR3: CSARDRALENNEQFF. DNA of the CDR3: TGCAGTGCTAGAGATCGGGCTTTGGAGAACAATGAGCAGTTCTTC.

V and J are TRBV5-1 and TRBJ2-5, with 9 bases matching TRBD1. With 0 bases clipped from V and 2 bases from J, the junction kept 5 bases outside the gene matches. The CDR3 consists of 16 residues. The germline CDR1 and CDR2 sequences are SGHRS and YFSETQ. CDR3 in DNA: TGCGCCAGCAGCTTGGCCAGGGACAGGGCTCAAGAGACCCAGTACTTC. Translation: CASSLARDRAQETQYF.

The chain is built from TRBV28 and TRBJ1-5, with 8 bases fitting TRBD1. The CDR3 extends over 12 amino acids. Germline V gives CDR1 MDHEN, CDR2 SYDVKM. J was trimmed by 7 bases and V by 7 bases; bases with no gene match: 3. CDR3 amino acids: CASTGGVQPQHF. CDR3 coding DNA: TGTGCCAGCACAGGGGGCGTGCAGCCCCAGCATTTT.

This rearrangement joins TRBV20-1 to TRBJ2-7, with TRBD1 matching 7 bases. Germline CDR1 DFQATT, CDR2 SNEGSKA (reference sequence). J lost 6 bases, V lost 6 bases, and 8 bases had no gene match. CDR3 length equals 12 residues. CDR3 DNA: TGCAGTGCAACCGACAGGGTCCGCGAGCAGTACTTC. Translation gives CSATDRVREQYF.

In its sample, this clonotype was seen many times. The gene calls are TRBV28 and TRBJ1-5; 8 nucleotides match TRBD1. The CDR3 extends over 14 amino acids. Germline lookup yields CDR1 MDHEN and CDR2 SYDVKM. Trimming at V came to 4 bases and at J to 7 bases, leaving 6 bases not matched to a gene. The CDR3, as DNA: TGTGCCAGCAGTTCACGACAGGGGTCGCAGCCCCAGCATTTT. Translated, it gives CASSSRQGSQPQHF.

This clonotype has a handful of counts. This chain connects TRBV28 to TRBJ2-5; TRBD1 aligns across 8 bases. CDR3 length equals 14 residues. Trimming at V came to 6 bases and at J to 5 bases, leaving 8 bases not matched to a gene. Germline CDR1 reads MDHEN; CDR2 reads SYDVKM. In DNA form, the CDR3 reads TGTGCCAGCAGGACGACAGGGGATTCGGAGACCCAGTACTTC. Its translation is CASRTTGDSETQYF.

This clonotype occurred many times. The V and J genes are TRBV7-8 and TRBJ2-5; no definite D call. CDR1 SGHVS and CDR2 FQNEAQ come from the germline V gene. There are 13 residues in the CDR3. The V gene lost 2 bases and the J gene lost 4 bases, with 8 bases spanning the gap. The CDR3 DNA is TGTGCCAGCAGCTTAAGTAGCAGAGAGACCCAGTACTTC. This gives the protein CASSLSSRETQYF.

This clonotype was seen ten or more times. This sequence joins TRBV6-1 and TRBJ1-2; perhaps TRBD1 as D (5 bases). Between the trimmed V and J ends, which lost 6 bases and 3 bases, there was a span of 11 bases. The CDR3 spans 13 residues. CDR1 and CDR2 from the germline V gene are MNHNS and SASEGT. The CDR3 DNA reads TGTGCCAGCAGCAAAGACAGAGACTATGGCTACACCTTC. It specifies CASSKDRDYGYTF.

This clonotype has a handful of counts. This chain uses TRBV6-1 with TRBJ2-4; no reliable D call. Trimming removed 6 bases at V and 8 bases at J, with 20 bases between. Germline V lookup: CDR1 MNHNS, CDR2 SASEGT. This CDR3 is built from 15 residues. In DNA form, the CDR3 reads TGTGCCAGCAGCCTCGTGGGGTCCCCTGGGGACATTCAGTACTTC. This sequence encodes CASSLVGSPGDIQYF.

This clonotype was observed at least ten times. The chain carries TRBV20-1 and TRBJ2-5; D possibly corresponds to TRBD2 (5 bases). With 3 bases removed from V and 6 bases from J, the gap between germline ends came to 8 bases. The CDR3 spans 11 residues. Germline V gives CDR1 DFQATT, CDR2 SNEGSKA (reference sequence). This CDR3 is CSARHGKTQYF. CDR3 DNA: TGCAGTGCTAGGCACGGGAAGACCCAGTACTTC.

V gene TRBV10-3 combines with J gene TRBJ2-3; TRBD2 matches at 12 bases. Losses at the gene ends were 4 bases for V and 2 bases for J; bases not matched to a gene: 4. Germline CDR1 reads ENHRY; CDR2 reads SYGVKD. This CDR3 has 16 residues. CDR3 region: CAISVGLAGPTDTQYF. CDR3 DNA sequence: TGTGCCATCAGTGTGGGACTAGCGGGTCCCACAGATACGCAGTATTTT.

As concerns this clonotype: A single base separates this from a much larger clone, so it may be a read error. The chain carries TRBV28 and TRBJ2-2; TRBD1 might be the D (5 bases). This CDR3 contains 14 residues. Looked up from germline, CDR1 is MDHEN and CDR2 is SYDVKM. The ends were cut back, 4 bases at V and 0 bases at J, with 6 bases in the middle. The CDR3 coding sequence is TGTGCCAGCAGTTCACAGGCGAACACCGGGGAGCTGTTTTTT. This gives the protein CASSSQANTGELFF.

The rearrangement uses TRBV6-1 and TRBJ2-5; D is unclear. Germline-derived CDR1 and CDR2 are MNHNS and SASEGT. CDR3 size: 15 residues. V was trimmed by 6 bases and J by 1 base, leaving 15 bases between them. This chain's CDR3 is CASSKQTARQETQYF. In nucleotides, the CDR3 is TGTGCCAGCAGCAAACAGACCGCTCGCCAAGAGACCCAGTACTTC.

CDR3 DNA sequence: TGTGCCAGCAGTCCGCGACCCTCGGGGGTCACTGAAGCTTTCTTT. Its protein is CASSPRPSGVTEAFF. J is TRBJ1-1 and V is TRBV12-3 or TRBV12-4; TRBD1 is a possible D gene (5 bases). The CDR3 loop spans 15 amino acids. V was shortened by 5 bases and J by 4 bases, with 17 bases between the two germline ends.

The sample holds a few counts of this clonotype. J is TRBJ2-2 and V is TRBV5-5; 11 nucleotides align to TRBD1. V was pared by 2 bases and J by 5 bases, with 5 bases of the junction left unmatched. Germline V gene sequence: CDR1 SGHKS, CDR2 YYEKEE (reference sequence). The CDR3 runs 16 residues. The CDR3 sequence: CASSLNWDRGTGELFF. CDR3 nucleotide sequence: TGTGCCAGCAGCTTAAATTGGGACAGGGGGACCGGGGAGCTGTTTTTT. Variable domain in full (rest from reference TRBV5-5 and TRBJ2-2): DAGVTQSPTHLIKTRGQQVTLRCSPISGHKSVSWYQQVLGQGPQFIFQYYEKEERGRGNFPDRFSARQFPNYSSELNVNALLLGDSALYLCASSLNWDRGTGELFFGEGSRLTVL.

The gene calls are TRBV4-1 and TRBJ2-2; TRBD2 agrees at 8 bases. Trimming removed 0 bases from V and 5 bases from J; junction bases left unmatched: 5. The CDR3 runs 16 residues. Germline V gene lookup returns CDR1 MGHRA and CDR2 YSYEKL. The DNA for the CDR3 is TGCGCCAGCAGCCAAGATCCGGGAGGGTTGACCGGGGAGCTGTTTTTT. This sequence encodes CASSQDPGGLTGELFF.

The chain carries TRBV30 and TRBJ2-2, with D hard to call. This CDR3 region has 13 residues. Between the trimmed V and J ends, which lost 5 bases and 5 bases, there was a span of 12 bases. Germline V gives CDR1 GTSNPN, CDR2 SVGIG (reference sequence). CDR3 nucleotide sequence: TGTGCCTGGGCTAAAGTGGGGACCGGGGAGCTGTTTTTT. Translation gives CAWAKVGTGELFF.

V gene TRBV20-1 combines with J gene TRBJ2-1, with 8 bases that match TRBD2. This CDR3 is built from 16 residues. V was clipped by 3 bases and J by 0 bases; unmatched bases: 7. Germline V lookup: CDR1 DFQATT, CDR2 SNEGSKA (reference sequence). CDR3 amino acids: CSARGAGEPSYNEQFF. The CDR3 DNA reads as TGCAGTGCTAGGGGAGCGGGAGAGCCCTCCTACAATGAGCAGTTCTTC.

In the case of this clonotype: A much more abundant neighbour one base away suggests this may be a read error. The V gene is TRBV2, the J gene TRBJ2-2; 8 positions match TRBD1. This CDR3 has 15 residues. Germline CDR1 is SNHLY and CDR2 is FYNNEI. Unmatched junction bases numbered 5, after V lost 5 bases and J lost 3 bases. CDR3 loop: CASSKRTGHTGELFF. The CDR3 DNA follows: TGTGCCAGCAGTAAGAGGACAGGGCACACCGGGGAGCTGTTTTTT.

In nucleotides, the CDR3 is TGTGCCAGCTCCCAAAGTAGGATCCAAGAGACCCAGTACTTC. This encodes CASSQSRIQETQYF. The rearrangement joins TRBV19 to TRBJ2-5; no firm D call. From germline, CDR1 is LNHDA and CDR2 SQIVND (reference sequence). Deletions cut 9 bases from V and 1 base from J, with 15 bases between. The CDR3 spans 14 residues.